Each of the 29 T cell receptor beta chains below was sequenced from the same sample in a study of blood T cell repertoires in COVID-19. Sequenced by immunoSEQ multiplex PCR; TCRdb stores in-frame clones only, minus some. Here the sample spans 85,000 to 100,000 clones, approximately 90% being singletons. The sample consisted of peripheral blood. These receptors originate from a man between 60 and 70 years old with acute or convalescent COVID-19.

The CDR3, as DNA: TGCGCCAGCAGCTCCGCCGGGACAGGAGCCTACAATGAGCAGTTCTTC. Its protein product is CASSSAGTGAYNEQFF. The chain recombines TRBV5-1 with TRBJ2-1; the match to TRBD1 covers 8 bases. With V trimmed by 3 bases and J by 2 bases, 7 bases remained unmatched. CDR3 size: 16 residues. Germline V CDR1 and CDR2: SGHRS, YFSETQ.

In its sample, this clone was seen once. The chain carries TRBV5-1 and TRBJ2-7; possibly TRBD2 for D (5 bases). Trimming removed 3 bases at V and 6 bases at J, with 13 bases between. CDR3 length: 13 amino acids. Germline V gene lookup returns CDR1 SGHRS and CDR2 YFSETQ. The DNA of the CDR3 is TGCGCCAGCAGCTCGGGTCGGGGTTTCGAGCAGTACTTC. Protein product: CASSSGRGFEQYF.

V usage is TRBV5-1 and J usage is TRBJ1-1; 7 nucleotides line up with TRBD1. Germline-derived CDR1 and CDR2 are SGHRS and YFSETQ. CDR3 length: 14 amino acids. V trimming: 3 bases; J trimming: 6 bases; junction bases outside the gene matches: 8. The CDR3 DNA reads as TGCGCCAGCAGCTCCTGGACAGGAGTCCCTGAAGCTTTCTTT. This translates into CASSSWTGVPEAFF. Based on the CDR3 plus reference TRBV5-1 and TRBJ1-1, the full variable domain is KAGVTQTPRYLIKTRGQQVTLSCSPISGHRSVSWYQQTPGQGLQFLFEYFSETQRNKGNFPGRFSGRQFSNSRSEMNVSTLELGDSALYLCASSSWTGVPEAFFGQGTRLTVV.

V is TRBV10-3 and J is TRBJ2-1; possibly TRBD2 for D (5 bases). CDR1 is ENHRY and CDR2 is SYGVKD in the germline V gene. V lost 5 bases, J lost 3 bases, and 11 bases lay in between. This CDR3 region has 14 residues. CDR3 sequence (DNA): TGTGCCATCAGTCGGACGGGAAACTACAATGAGCAGTTCTTC. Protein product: CAISRTGNYNEQFF.

The DNA for the CDR3 is TGTGCCAGCAGCTTATCAGTCAGGGGGAGATCTAATCCCGGGGAGCTGTTTTTT. This gives the protein CASSLSVRGRSNPGELFF. The chain couples TRBV7-8 to TRBJ2-2, with 7 positions matching TRBD1. In germline, CDR1 is SGHVS, CDR2 FQNEAQ. The CDR3 contains 18 residues. The J segment lost 6 bases and the V segment lost 2 bases, leaving 15 bases of the junction unmatched.

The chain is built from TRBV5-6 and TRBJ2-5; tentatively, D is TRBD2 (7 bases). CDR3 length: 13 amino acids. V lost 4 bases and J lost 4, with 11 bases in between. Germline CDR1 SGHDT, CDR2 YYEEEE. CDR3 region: CASSPAGAETQYF. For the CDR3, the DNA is TGTGCCAGCAGCCCGGCGGGGGCAGAGACCCAGTACTTC.

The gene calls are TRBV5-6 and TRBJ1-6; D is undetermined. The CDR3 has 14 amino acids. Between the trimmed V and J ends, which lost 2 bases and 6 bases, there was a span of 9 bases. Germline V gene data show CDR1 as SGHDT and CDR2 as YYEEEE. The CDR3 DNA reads TGTGCCAGCAGCTTCCGGGATCTTAATTCACCCCTCCACTTT. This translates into CASSFRDLNSPLHF.

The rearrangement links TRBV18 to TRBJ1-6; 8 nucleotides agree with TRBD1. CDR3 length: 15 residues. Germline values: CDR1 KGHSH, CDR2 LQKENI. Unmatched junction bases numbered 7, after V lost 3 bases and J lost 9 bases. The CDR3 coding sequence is TGTGCCAGCTCACCGCGACCAGGGGGCTCTTCACCCCTCCACTTT. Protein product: CASSPRPGGSSPLHF. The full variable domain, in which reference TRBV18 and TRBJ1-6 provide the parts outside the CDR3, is NAGVMQNPRHLVRRRGQEARLRCSPMKGHSHVYWYRQLPEEGLKFMVYLQKENIIDESGMPKERFSAEFPKEGPSILRIQQVVRGDSAAYFCASSPRPGGSSPLHFGNGTRLTVT.

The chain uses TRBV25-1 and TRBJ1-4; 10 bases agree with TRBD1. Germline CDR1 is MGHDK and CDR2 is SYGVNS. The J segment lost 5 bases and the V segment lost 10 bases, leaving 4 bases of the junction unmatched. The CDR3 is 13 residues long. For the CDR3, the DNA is TGTGCCACCGGACAGGGGGGGAATGAAAAACTGTTTTTT. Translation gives CATGQGGNEKLFF.

CDR3 bases: TGTGCCAGCAACTCTAACAATGAGCAGTTCTTC. Translating it yields CASNSNNEQFF. The chain has TRBV25-1 and TRBJ2-1; D unresolved. Germline CDR1 reads MGHDK; CDR2 reads SYGVNS. CDR3 size: 11 residues. The V end lost 7 bases, the J end lost 5 bases, and 6 bases lay between the germline ends.

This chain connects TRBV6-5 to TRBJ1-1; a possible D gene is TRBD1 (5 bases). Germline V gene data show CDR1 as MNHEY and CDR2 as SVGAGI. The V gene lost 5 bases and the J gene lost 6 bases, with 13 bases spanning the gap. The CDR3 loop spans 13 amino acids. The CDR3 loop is CASSNNRFSEAFF. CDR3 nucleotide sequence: TGTGCCAGCAGTAATAACAGGTTTTCTGAAGCTTTCTTT.

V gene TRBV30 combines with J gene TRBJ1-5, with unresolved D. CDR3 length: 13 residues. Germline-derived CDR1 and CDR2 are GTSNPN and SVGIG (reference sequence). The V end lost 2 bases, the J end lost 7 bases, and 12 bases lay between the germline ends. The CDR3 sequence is CAWSKGSGQPQHF. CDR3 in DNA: TGTGCCTGGAGTAAGGGATCGGGGCAGCCCCAGCATTTT.

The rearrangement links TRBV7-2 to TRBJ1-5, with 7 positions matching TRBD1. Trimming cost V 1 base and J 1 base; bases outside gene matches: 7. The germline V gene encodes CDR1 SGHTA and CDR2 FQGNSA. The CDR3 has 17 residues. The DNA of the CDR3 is TGTGCCAGCAGCTTAGGAGAGACAGGGTCGAGCAATCAGCCCCAGCATTTT. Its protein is CASSLGETGSSNQPQHF.

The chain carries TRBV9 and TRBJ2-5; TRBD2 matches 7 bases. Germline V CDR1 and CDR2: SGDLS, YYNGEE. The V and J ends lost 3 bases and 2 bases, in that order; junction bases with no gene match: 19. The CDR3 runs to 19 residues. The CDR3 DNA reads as TGTGCCAGCAGCGCCGGGACTATGGGACTAAGCGAGGGGCAAGAGACCCAGTACTTC. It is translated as CASSAGTMGLSEGQETQYF.

This CDR3 reads CASSDRGRKVAQPQHF. CDR3 DNA sequence: TGTGCCAGCAGTGACAGGGGGCGGAAGGTGGCTCAGCCCCAGCATTTT. J is TRBJ1-5 and V is TRBV2; 8 nucleotides line up with TRBD1. V dropped 3 bases and J dropped 6; count of bases not matched to a gene: 10. Germline lookup yields CDR1 SNHLY and CDR2 FYNNEI. CDR3 length: 16 residues.

The DNA for the CDR3 is TGTGCCAGCACCAAGGGGACCAGCGGGCTCAATGGCTACACCTTC. The encoded protein is CASTKGTSGLNGYTF. The V gene is TRBV28, the J gene TRBJ1-2; D is perhaps TRBD1 (5 bases). CDR3 size: 15 residues. V was trimmed by 7 bases and J by 6 bases, leaving 21 bases between them. Germline V CDR1 and CDR2: MDHEN, SYDVKM.

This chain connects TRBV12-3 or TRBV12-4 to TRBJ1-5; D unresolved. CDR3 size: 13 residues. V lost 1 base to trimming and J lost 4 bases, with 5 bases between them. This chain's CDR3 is CASSLEQNQPQHF. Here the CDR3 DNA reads TGTGCCAGCAGTTTAGAGCAAAATCAGCCCCAGCATTTT.

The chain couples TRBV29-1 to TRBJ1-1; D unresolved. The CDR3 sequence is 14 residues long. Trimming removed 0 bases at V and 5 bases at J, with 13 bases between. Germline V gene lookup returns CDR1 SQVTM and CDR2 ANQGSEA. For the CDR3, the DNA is TGCAGCGTTGAAGATCCGGGAAGTAGGACTGAAGCTTTCTTT. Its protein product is CSVEDPGSRTEAFF.

The CDR3 loop reads CASTRDRVPGNTIYF. CDR3 bases: TGTGCCAGCACCCGGGACAGGGTGCCTGGAAACACCATATATTTT. This chain uses TRBV18 with TRBJ1-3, with 9 bases lining up with TRBD1. The germline CDR1 and CDR2 sequences are KGHSH and LQKENI. The CDR3 runs 15 residues. The junction had 7 bases not matched to a gene; V was cut back by 8 bases and J by 2 bases.

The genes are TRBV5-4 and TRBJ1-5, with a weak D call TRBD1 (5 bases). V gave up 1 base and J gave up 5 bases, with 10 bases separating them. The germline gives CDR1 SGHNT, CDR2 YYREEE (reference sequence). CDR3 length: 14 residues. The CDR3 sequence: CASSLSGGDQPQHF. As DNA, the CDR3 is TGTGCCAGCAGCTTGTCCGGGGGAGATCAGCCCCAGCATTTT.

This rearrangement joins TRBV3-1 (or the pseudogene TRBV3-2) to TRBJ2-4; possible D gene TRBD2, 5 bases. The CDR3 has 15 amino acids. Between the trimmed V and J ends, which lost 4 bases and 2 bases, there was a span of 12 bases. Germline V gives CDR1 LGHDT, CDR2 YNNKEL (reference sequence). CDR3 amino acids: CASSRFGVSKNIQYF. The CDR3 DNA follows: TGTGCCAGCAGCCGTTTCGGGGTGTCCAAAAACATTCAGTACTTC.

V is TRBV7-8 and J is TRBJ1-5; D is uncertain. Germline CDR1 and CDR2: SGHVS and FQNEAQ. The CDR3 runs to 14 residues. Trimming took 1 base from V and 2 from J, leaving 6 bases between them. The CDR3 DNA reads TGTGCCAGCAGCTTAGGCTACGGCAATCAGCCCCAGCATTTT. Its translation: CASSLGYGNQPQHF.

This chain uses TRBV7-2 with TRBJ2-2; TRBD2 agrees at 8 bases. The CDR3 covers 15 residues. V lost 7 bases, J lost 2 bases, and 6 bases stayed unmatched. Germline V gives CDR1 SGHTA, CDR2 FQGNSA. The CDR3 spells CASTHRGGNTGELFF. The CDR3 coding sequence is TGTGCCAGCACCCACCGGGGGGGTAACACCGGGGAGCTGTTTTTT.

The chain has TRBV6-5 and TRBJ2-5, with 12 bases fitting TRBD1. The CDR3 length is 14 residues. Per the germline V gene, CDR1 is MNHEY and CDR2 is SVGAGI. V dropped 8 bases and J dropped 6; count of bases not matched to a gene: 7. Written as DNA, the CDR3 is TGTGCCAGCCCACCGGGACAGGGGGCGAAGACCCAGTACTTC. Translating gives CASPPGQGAKTQYF.

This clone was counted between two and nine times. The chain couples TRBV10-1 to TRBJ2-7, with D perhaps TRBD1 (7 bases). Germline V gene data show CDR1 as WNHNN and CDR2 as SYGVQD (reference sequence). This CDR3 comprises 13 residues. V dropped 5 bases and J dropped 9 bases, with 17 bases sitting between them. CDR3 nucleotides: TGCGCCAGCAGTTCCGGGACAGCGGAGGGGCAGTACGTC. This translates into CASSSGTAEGQYV.

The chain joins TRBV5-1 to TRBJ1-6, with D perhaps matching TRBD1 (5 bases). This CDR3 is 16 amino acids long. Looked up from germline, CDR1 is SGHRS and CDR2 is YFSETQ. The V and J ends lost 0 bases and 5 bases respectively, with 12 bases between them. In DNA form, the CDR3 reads TGCGCCAGCAGCTTGGACGTGACAGCCGATAATTCACCCCTCCACTTT. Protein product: CASSLDVTADNSPLHF.

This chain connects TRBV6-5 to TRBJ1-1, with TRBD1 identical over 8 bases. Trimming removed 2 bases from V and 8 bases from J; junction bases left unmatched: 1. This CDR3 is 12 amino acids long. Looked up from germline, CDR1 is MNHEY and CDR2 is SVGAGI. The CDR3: CASSYGTGEAFF. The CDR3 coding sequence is TGTGCCAGCAGTTACGGGACAGGCGAAGCTTTCTTT.

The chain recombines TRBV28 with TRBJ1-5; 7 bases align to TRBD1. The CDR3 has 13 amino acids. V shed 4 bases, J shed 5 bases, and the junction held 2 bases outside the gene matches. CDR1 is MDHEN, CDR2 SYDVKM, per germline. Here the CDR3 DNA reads TGTGCCAGCAGTTCACAGGGGTATCAGCCCCAGCATTTT. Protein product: CASSSQGYQPQHF.

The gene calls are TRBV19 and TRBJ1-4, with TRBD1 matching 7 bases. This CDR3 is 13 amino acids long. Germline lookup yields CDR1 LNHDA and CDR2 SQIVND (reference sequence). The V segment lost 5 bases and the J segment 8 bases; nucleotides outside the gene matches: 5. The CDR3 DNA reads TGTGCCAGTAGTGGCACAGGGGAGGAAAAACTGTTTTTT. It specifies CASSGTGEEKLFF.